These 29 T cell receptor beta chains share one sample of origin, sequenced in a study of T-cell reconstitution after alpha-beta-depleted transplantation in children. The TCRbeta library incorporated unique molecular identifiers. TCRdb re-called the PCR reads through MiXCR, storing one row per CDR3 protein. The sample has about 610,000 distinct CDR3 sequences, roughly a tenth seen once. This specimen consisted of PBMCs from the stem cell graft donor, obtained from the stem cell graft. These receptors all come from a human donor who donated a stem cell graft to a child with acute myeloid leukemia.

This clonotype was observed a handful of times. The CDR3 sequence is CASSPGSLRVRRLHF. As DNA, the CDR3 is TGTGCCAGCAGTCCAGGGTCACTTCGGGTAAGGCGTCTCCACTTT. This chain links TRBV28 with TRBJ1-6, with TRBD1 as a possible D gene (5 bases). The CDR3 contains 15 residues. V was shortened by 5 bases and J by 16 bases, with 24 bases between the two germline ends. Germline V gene lookup returns CDR1 MDHEN and CDR2 SYDVKM.

This clonotype was found a few times. This chain uses TRBV7-8 with TRBJ2-1; 7 nucleotides match TRBD2. This CDR3 has 15 amino acids. Losses at the gene ends were 8 bases for V and 6 bases for J; bases not matched to a gene: 13. The germline CDR1 and CDR2 sequences are SGHVS and FQNEAQ. CDR3 loop: CASFPLDLAGNEQFF. The CDR3 DNA reads TGTGCCAGCTTCCCTTTGGACTTAGCGGGCAATGAGCAGTTCTTC.

The CDR3, as DNA: TGTGCCAGCAGCGCTTTCGGCACTGAAGCTTTCTTT. Protein sequence: CASSAFGTEAFF. The rearrangement links TRBV11-1 to TRBJ1-1; D gene ambiguous. CDR3 length equals 12 residues. Trimming left V 5 bases short and J 4 bases short, with 8 bases between. CDR1 is SGHAT and CDR2 is FQDESV in the germline V gene (reference sequence).

In its sample, this clonotype was seen a few times. The rearrangement uses TRBV19 and TRBJ2-1, with a tentative D call TRBD1 (5 bases). From germline, CDR1 is LNHDA and CDR2 SQIVND (reference sequence). Trimming shortened V by 5 bases and J by 11 bases, and 16 bases separated the two germline ends. This CDR3 region has 13 residues. The CDR3 region has the DNA TGTGCCAGTAGTCTCCTAGAAGGGGTCAAGCAGTTCTTC. Its protein product is CASSLLEGVKQFF.

The sample holds a few counts of this clonotype. The rearrangement joins TRBV7-8 to TRBJ2-3, with D perhaps matching TRBD2 (5 bases). Trimming removed 7 bases at V and 0 bases at J, with 11 bases between. The germline gives CDR1 SGHVS, CDR2 FQNEAQ. The CDR3 sequence is 14 residues long. CDR3 in DNA: TGTGCCAGCAACCCGGCTAGCAGCACAGATACGCAGTATTTT. It yields the protein CASNPASSTDTQYF.

Ten or more counts support this clonotype. CDR3 protein: CSVGHTGGNLGEQYF. CDR3 DNA: TGCAGCGTTGGGCATACGGGAGGGAATTTGGGGGAGCAGTACTTC. The chain combines TRBV29-1 with TRBJ2-7; 8 nucleotides align to TRBD2. From germline, CDR1 is SQVTM and CDR2 ANQGSEA. Trimming at V came to 4 bases and at J to 7 bases, leaving 15 bases not matched to a gene. There are 15 residues in the CDR3.

This chain uses TRBV29-1 with TRBJ2-7, with 11 bases lining up with TRBD1. Germline loops: CDR1 SQVTM, CDR2 ANQGSEA. The junction had 4 bases not matched to a gene; V was cut back by 4 bases and J by 2 bases. The CDR3 is 14 amino acids. CDR3 nucleotides: TGCAGCGTTGTGGGGGGACAGGGGGCCTACGAGCAGTACTTC. It codes for CSVVGGQGAYEQYF.

This clonotype was counted many times. This sequence joins TRBV6-2 or TRBV6-3 and TRBJ1-5; 8 bases fit TRBD1. This CDR3 spans 19 amino acids. The V segment lost 4 bases and the J segment 2 bases; nucleotides outside the gene matches: 16. Germline V CDR1 and CDR2: MNHEY, SVGEGT. CDR3: CASSFDLPTGEFGNQPQHF. The CDR3 nucleotides read TGTGCCAGCAGTTTCGACCTACCGACAGGGGAATTTGGCAATCAGCCCCAGCATTTT.

The sample holds a few counts of this clonotype. The chain employs TRBV7-8 and TRBJ2-5; 11 bases agree with TRBD2. Germline CDR1 and CDR2: SGHVS and FQNEAQ. The CDR3 totals 14 residues. V was pared by 5 bases and J by 12 bases, with 11 bases of the junction left unmatched. The CDR3 region has the DNA TGTGCCAGCAGCCCGGCGGGACTAGCGGCACAGGAGTACTTC. Its translation is CASSPAGLAAQEYF.

The DNA for the CDR3 is TGTGCCAGCAGCTCGGGACTAGCGTCCTCTGGGGCCAACGTCCTGACTTTC. Its protein product is CASSSGLASSGANVLTF. This chain uses TRBV7-2 with TRBJ2-6; 10 bases fit TRBD2. The CDR3 runs 17 residues. V lost 4 bases to trimming and J lost 0 bases; unmatched junction nucleotides: 3. Germline V gives CDR1 SGHTA, CDR2 FQGNSA. Together with reference TRBV7-2 and TRBJ2-6, the CDR3 gives the full variable domain: GAGVSQSPSNKVTEKGKDVELRCDPISGHTALYWYRQSLGQGLEFLIYFQGNSAPDKSGLPSDRFSAERTGGSVSTLTIQRTQQEDSAVYLCASSSGLASSGANVLTFGAGSRLTVL.

This clonotype occurred a few times. CDR3 DNA sequence: TGCAGTGCTAGAGTTGCAGGCATTCAGTACTTC. Translated, it gives CSARVAGIQYF. The chain carries TRBV20-1 and TRBJ2-4; no reliable D call. Germline values: CDR1 DFQATT, CDR2 SNEGSKA (reference sequence). V was clipped by 1 base and J by 9 bases, with 7 bases between them. The CDR3 runs 11 residues.

This clonotype was seen more than once but under ten times. V gene TRBV9 combines with J gene TRBJ1-3; possibly TRBD1 for D (5 bases). CDR3 size: 12 residues. Trimming removed 8 bases from V and 4 bases from J, with 10 bases in between. Germline V gene lookup returns CDR1 SGDLS and CDR2 YYNGEE. Written as DNA, the CDR3 is TGTGCCAGTACAGGAGGCGGAAACACCATATATTTT. This codes for CASTGGGNTIYF.

Only a few counts were recorded for this clonotype. J is TRBJ2-3 and V is TRBV15; D unresolved. CDR3 size: 14 residues. V was cut by 2 bases and J by 2 bases, with 8 bases left in between. Germline CDR1 reads LNHNV; CDR2 reads YYDKDF (reference sequence). The CDR3: CATSRPQDTDTQYF. The CDR3 region has the DNA TGTGCCACCAGCAGACCTCAGGACACAGATACGCAGTATTTT.

This clonotype was detected a few times. The chain links TRBV20-1 to TRBJ1-1; D is unclear. This CDR3 comprises 14 residues. Trimming took 7 bases from V and 1 from J, leaving 16 bases between them. Germline V CDR1 and CDR2: DFQATT, SNEGSKA (reference sequence). CDR3 in DNA: TGCAGTGTCCCCACACGGATGCAGAACACTGAAGCTTTCTTT. This gives the protein CSVPTRMQNTEAFF.

This clonotype was found many times. The CDR3 spells CASSYGTPWDYEQYF. The CDR3 coding sequence is TGTGCCAGCAGCTATGGGACACCGTGGGACTACGAGCAGTACTTC. The V gene is TRBV7-9, the J gene TRBJ2-7; tentative D call: TRBD1 (6 bases). Germline V gene data show CDR1 as SEHNR and CDR2 as FQNEAQ (reference sequence). The CDR3 consists of 15 residues. V lost 4 bases and J 3 bases, leaving 16 bases between the germline ends.

There are a few counts of this clonotype. This sequence joins TRBV6-5 and TRBJ2-1; no definite D call. V was clipped by 8 bases and J by 4 bases, with 12 bases between them. There are 13 residues in the CDR3. Germline CDR1 is MNHEY and CDR2 is SVGAGI. Written as DNA, the CDR3 is TGTGCCAGCCGGCGGATCACTTACAATGAGCAGTTCTTC. Translation gives CASRRITYNEQFF.

This clonotype has a handful of counts. The V gene is TRBV30, the J gene TRBJ2-1; no clear D gene. The CDR3 is 13 residues long. Germline V lookup: CDR1 GTSNPN, CDR2 SVGIG (reference sequence). Trimming shortened V by 1 base and J by 6 bases, and 10 bases separated the two germline ends. CDR3 in amino acids: CAWSEGMGNEQFF. As DNA, the CDR3 is TGTGCCTGGAGTGAAGGAATGGGCAATGAGCAGTTCTTC.

J is TRBJ2-2 and V is TRBV5-1, with D tentatively TRBD1 (6 bases). This CDR3 spans 15 amino acids. CDR1 SGHRS and CDR2 YFSETQ come from the germline V gene. With 9 bases removed from V and 5 bases from J, the gap between germline ends came to 20 bases. The CDR3 DNA sequence: TGCGCCACCTCCTCAGGGGTCCTGAGGACCGGGGAGCTGTTTTTT. Amino acids: CATSSGVLRTGELFF.

The V call is TRBV7-6, the J call TRBJ2-1; the match to TRBD2 covers 9 bases. V trimming: 5 bases; J trimming: 6 bases; junction bases outside the gene matches: 8. This CDR3 contains 15 residues. CDR1 is SGHVS, CDR2 FNYEAQ, per germline. In DNA, the CDR3 is TGTGCCAGCAGCCAACGGACTAGCGCGGTCAATGAGCAGTTCTTC. It translates to CASSQRTSAVNEQFF.

The rearrangement links TRBV7-3 to TRBJ2-5, with D perhaps TRBD1 (5 bases). This CDR3 has 17 amino acids. Germline CDR1 and CDR2: SGHTA and FQGTGA. The V end lost 1 base, the J end lost 2 bases, and 17 bases lay between the germline ends. The CDR3 region is CASSLNPSPRTQETQYF. CDR3 bases: TGTGCCAGCAGCTTAAACCCCTCCCCTAGGACACAAGAGACCCAGTACTTC.

This clonotype was seen only a few times. An end of the junction does not agree with germline; a read error may underlie this. The rearrangement joins TRBV7-7 to TRBJ2-7; TRBD1 matches 9 bases. Germline V gene lookup returns CDR1 SSHAT and CDR2 FNYEAQ (reference sequence). There are 14 residues in the CDR3. DNA for the CDR3: TGTGCTAGCACCCCCGGACAGGGGATTTACGAGCAGTACTTC. Its translation is CASTPGQGIYEQYF.

This chain links TRBV29-1 with TRBJ1-2; D is perhaps TRBD1 (5 bases). Trimming left V 8 bases short and J 2 bases short, with 12 bases between. CDR3 length equals 12 residues. From germline, CDR1 is SQVTM and CDR2 ANQGSEA. The DNA for the CDR3 is TGCAGCTCTTCGACAGAGAACTATGGCTACACCTTC. Its protein product is CSSSTENYGYTF.

This clonotype was counted ten times or more. The chain links TRBV20-1 to TRBJ2-3, with D tentatively TRBD2 (6 bases). Trimming stripped 3 bases from V and 6 bases from J, with 13 bases between. Germline CDR1 and CDR2: DFQATT and SNEGSKA (reference sequence). The CDR3 contains 13 residues. Here the CDR3 DNA reads TGCAGTGCTAGGCTTACGGGGGTTGATACGCAGTATTTT. This encodes CSARLTGVDTQYF.

This clonotype has a count of ten or more. The chain carries TRBV7-2 and TRBJ2-5; 8 bases match TRBD2. Germline CDR1 reads SGHTA; CDR2 reads FQGNSA. Unmatched junction bases numbered 6, after V lost 1 base and J lost 5 bases. CDR3 size: 15 residues. Here the CDR3 DNA reads TGTGCCAGCAGCTTAGTTAGCGGGATGGGGGAGACCCAGTACTTC. Its translation is CASSLVSGMGETQYF.

This clonotype turned up a few times. The V and J genes are TRBV5-5 and TRBJ2-3; D may be TRBD2 (5 bases). The V end lost 0 bases, the J end lost 4 bases, and 15 bases lay between the germline ends. Germline CDR1 and CDR2: SGHKS and YYEKEE (reference sequence). The CDR3 extends over 16 amino acids. The CDR3 nucleotides are TGTGCCAGCAGCTTGGCTCCCCAGATCGGGGCAGATACGCAGTATTTT. The encoded protein is CASSLAPQIGADTQYF.

This clonotype was counted at least ten times. The chain employs TRBV4-3 and TRBJ2-7, with D perhaps matching TRBD2 (6 bases). The CDR3 loop spans 15 amino acids. Germline CDR1 is LGHNA and CDR2 is YSLEER. V dropped 5 bases and J dropped 2 bases, with 16 bases sitting between them. This chain's CDR3 is CASSAGTQIAYEQYF. In DNA form, the CDR3 reads TGCGCCAGCAGCGCAGGGACTCAGATCGCCTACGAGCAGTACTTC.

This clonotype has at least ten counts. The chain is built from TRBV3-1 and TRBJ2-7; tentatively, D is TRBD2 (7 bases). The V gene's germline CDR1 is LGHDT and CDR2 YNNKEL (reference sequence). V gave up 0 bases and J gave up 4 bases, with 16 bases separating them. This CDR3 spans 16 amino acids. CDR3 sequence (DNA): TGTGCCAGCAGCCAAGACGGGGGCGGGAGTAGATACGAGCAGTACTTC. Translated: CASSQDGGGSRYEQYF.

This clonotype was found many times. V usage is TRBV9 and J usage is TRBJ2-1, with 7 bases aligning to TRBD2. CDR1 is SGDLS and CDR2 is YYNGEE in the germline V gene. The CDR3 spans 15 residues. J was trimmed by 3 bases and V by 0 bases; bases with no gene match: 3. In DNA form, the CDR3 reads TGTGCCAGCAGCGTAGATCCTAGCGGCTACAATGAGCAGTTCTTC. Its protein is CASSVDPSGYNEQFF.

Many counts were recorded for this clonotype. The gene calls are TRBV29-1 and TRBJ1-2; D not certain. This CDR3 is built from 10 residues. Trimming removed 6 bases from V and 4 bases from J, with 6 bases in between. Germline V CDR1 and CDR2: SQVTM, ANQGSEA. The CDR3 region is CSVPSYGYTF. In nucleotides, the CDR3 is TGCAGCGTCCCCTCCTATGGCTACACCTTC.